A single sample gave rise to the 13 T cell receptor beta chains below, sequenced in a study of cytomegalovirus exposure and HLA in healthy donors. PCR involved 60 Vbeta and 13 Jbeta primers. Method: immunoSEQ multiplex PCR; TCRdb's copy keeps in-frame clones and lacks some. The repertoire holds about 96,000 clones, with approximately 79% as singletons. Sequencing was performed on PBMCs. The receptors originated from a man between 25 and 39 years old in good health and CMV-seronegative.

This CDR3 is CAGGGSYNSPLHF. The CDR3 nucleotides read TGTGCTGGGGGGGGTTCCTATAATTCACCCCTCCACTTT. The rearrangement joins TRBV6-1 to TRBJ1-6; possible D gene TRBD1, 5 bases. CDR1 and CDR2 from the germline V gene are MNHNS and SASEGT. This CDR3 has 13 residues.

The rearrangement joins TRBV5-6 to TRBJ2-3, with D hard to call. The CDR3 has 16 amino acids. Per the germline V gene, CDR1 is SGHDT and CDR2 is YYEEEE. The V gene lost 4 bases and the J gene lost 0 bases, with 15 bases spanning the gap. The CDR3 reads CASSGKTRISTDTQYF. CDR3 nucleotides: TGTGCCAGCAGCGGAAAGACACGGATAAGCACAGATACGCAGTATTTT.

This clone was recorded once. The chain combines TRBV10-3 with TRBJ2-5; 10 bases are shared with TRBD2. Per germline, CDR1 ENHRY and CDR2 SYGVKD. The CDR3 is 17 amino acids. CDR3 amino acids: CATEASGGARSQETQYF. The CDR3 DNA sequence: TGTGCAACCGAGGCCAGCGGGGGGGCCAGAAGCCAAGAGACCCAGTACTTC.

The chain employs TRBV28 and TRBJ2-3, with 12 bases lining up with TRBD2. Germline CDR1 MDHEN, CDR2 SYDVKM. The V and J ends lost 5 bases and 15 bases, in that order; junction bases with no gene match: 6. This CDR3 is built from 12 residues. CDR3 amino acids: CASSRTSGALYF. The CDR3 coding sequence is TGTGCCAGCAGTCGGACTAGCGGGGCATTATATTTT.

The rearrangement joins TRBV29-1 to TRBJ1-1; the D gene is possibly TRBD1 (6 bases). CDR1 SQVTM and CDR2 ANQGSEA come from the germline V gene. The CDR3 is made up of 12 amino acids. V lost 7 bases, J lost 3 bases, and 12 bases lay in between. The DNA for the CDR3 is TGCAGCGCCGGACAGCAGGACACTGAAGCTTTCTTT. It yields the protein CSAGQQDTEAFF.

V and J are TRBV29-1 and TRBJ2-2, with 9 bases matching TRBD2. This CDR3 is 15 amino acids long. The germline CDR1 and CDR2 sequences are SQVTM and ANQGSEA. The J segment lost 0 bases and the V segment lost 7 bases, leaving 6 bases of the junction unmatched. The CDR3 loop reads CSARVAGANTGELFF. CDR3 nucleotides: TGCAGCGCCAGGGTAGCGGGGGCGAACACCGGGGAGCTGTTTTTT.

The chain combines TRBV6-4 with TRBJ2-1, with 7 bases that match TRBD2. Germline assignment: CDR1 MRHNA and CDR2 SNTAGT. CDR3 size: 15 residues. The V and J ends lost 6 bases and 1 base, in that order; junction bases with no gene match: 6. The CDR3, as DNA: TGTGCCAGCAGCGTCACTAGCGCGTCCTACAATGAGCAGTTCTTC. Translating gives CASSVTSASYNEQFF.

V usage is TRBV6-6 and J usage is TRBJ1-2; 7 bases map to TRBD1. The ends lost 5 bases at V and 8 bases at J; junction bases unmatched: 8. CDR3 length: 13 amino acids. Germline values: CDR1 MNHNY, CDR2 SVGAGI (reference sequence). CDR3 protein: CASSDRDSMGYTF. The DNA for the CDR3 is TGTGCCAGCAGTGACAGGGATTCGATGGGCTACACCTTC.

This chain links TRBV4-1 with TRBJ2-7; TRBD1 might be the D (6 bases). The CDR3 consists of 16 residues. Germline values: CDR1 MGHRA, CDR2 YSYEKL. V shed 4 bases and J shed 0 bases, with 16 bases lying between them. CDR3 DNA sequence: TGCGCCAGCAGCCCGGCTCAGGGGTCGAGCTCCTACGAGCAGTACTTC. Amino acids: CASSPAQGSSSYEQYF.

The chain is built from TRBV30 and TRBJ2-1; D is uncertain. Germline V gene sequence: CDR1 GTSNPN, CDR2 SVGIG (reference sequence). Between the trimmed V and J ends, which lost 0 bases and 9 bases, there was a span of 12 bases. The CDR3 has 13 residues. The CDR3 here is CAWSVGQVLEQFF. DNA for the CDR3: TGTGCCTGGAGTGTGGGCCAGGTACTTGAGCAGTTCTTC.

V and J are TRBV5-1 and TRBJ2-3; 7 bases are shared with TRBD1. The V and J ends lost 1 base and 2 bases, in that order; junction bases with no gene match: 10. Germline V gene lookup returns CDR1 SGHRS and CDR2 YFSETQ. This CDR3 has 17 amino acids. As DNA, the CDR3 is TGCGCCAGCAGCTTGCTAGGGGGCGCGGCAGTCACAGATACGCAGTATTTT. Amino acid sequence: CASSLLGGAAVTDTQYF.

This sequence joins TRBV7-2 and TRBJ1-1; D not certain. This CDR3 spans 15 amino acids. V lost 0 bases and J lost 1, with 9 bases in between. Germline V lookup: CDR1 SGHTA, CDR2 FQGNSA. The CDR3 here is CASSLAPSPNTEAFF. The CDR3 nucleotides are TGTGCCAGCAGCTTAGCTCCGAGTCCGAACACTGAAGCTTTCTTT.

The chain has TRBV6-4 and TRBJ1-1; D not resolved. Deletions cut 4 bases from V and 0 bases from J, with 6 bases between. The germline V gene has CDR1 MRHNA and CDR2 SNTAGT. The CDR3 is 13 amino acids. This CDR3 reads CASSAGMNTEAFF. The DNA of the CDR3 is TGTGCCAGCAGTGCGGGGATGAACACTGAAGCTTTCTTT.